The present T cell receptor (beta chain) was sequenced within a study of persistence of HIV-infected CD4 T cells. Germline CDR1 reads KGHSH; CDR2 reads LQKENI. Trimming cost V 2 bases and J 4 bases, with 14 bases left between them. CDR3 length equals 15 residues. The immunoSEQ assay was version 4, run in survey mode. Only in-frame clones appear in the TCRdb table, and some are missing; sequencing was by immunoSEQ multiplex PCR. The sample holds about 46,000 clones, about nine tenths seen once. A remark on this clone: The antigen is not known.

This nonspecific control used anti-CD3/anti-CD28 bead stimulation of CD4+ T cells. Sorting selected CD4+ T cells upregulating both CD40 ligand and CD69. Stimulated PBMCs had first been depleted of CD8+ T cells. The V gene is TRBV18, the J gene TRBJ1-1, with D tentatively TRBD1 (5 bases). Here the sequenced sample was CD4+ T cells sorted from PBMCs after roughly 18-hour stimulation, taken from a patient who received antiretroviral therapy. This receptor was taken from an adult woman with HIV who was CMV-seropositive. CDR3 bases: TGTGCCAGCTCACCATCACTTGGGGGGGGCACTGAAGCTTTCTTT. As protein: CASSPSLGGGTEAFF.